These T cell receptor beta chains were read from a single sample in a study of blood T cell repertoires in COVID-19. The data were produced by immunoSEQ multiplex PCR, yet TCRdb's version contains in-frame clones alone and is incomplete. The data hold roughly 280,000 clones, with approximately 90% observed a single time. The source material was PBMCs or T cells enriched from blood (not recorded which). All receptors come from a man aged 40-49 years who had been exposed to COVID-19. Both conserved end residues are part of each CDR3. The D gene is left open where the match is weak. Expanded clones are given a class, and other clones once, few, many or no size at all.

J,D,V,size,CDR3,DNA
TRBJ2-7,NA,TRBV6-1,NA,CASSEEGRGSYEQYF,TGTGCCAGCAGTGAAGAGGGCAGGGGCTCCTACGAGCAGTACTTC
TRBJ2-3,NA,TRBV11-2,NA,CASSSGDTQYF,TGTGCCAGCAGCTCGGGGGATACGCAGTATTTT
TRBJ2-6,NA,TRBV6-5,few,CASSYLQAGANVLTF,TGTGCCAGCAGTTACCTACAGGCTGGGGCCAACGTCCTGACTTTC
TRBJ1-1,TRBD1,TRBV28,NA,CASRGQVGQTEAFF,TGTGCCAGCAGAGGACAGGTCGGTCAGACTGAAGCTTTCTTT
TRBJ1-6,TRBD1,TRBV18,NA,CASSPGQGNSPLHF,TGTGCCAGCTCACCGGGACAGGGGAACTCACCCCTCCACTTT
TRBJ1-2,NA,TRBV6-1,NA,CASSEARLSYGYTF,TGTGCCAGCAGTGAAGCGAGGCTATCCTATGGCTACACCTTC
TRBJ1-5,TRBD1,TRBV19,NA,CASSIPHDRGWDQPQHF,TGTGCCAGTAGTATCCCCCATGACAGGGGGTGGGATCAGCCCCAGCATTTT
TRBJ2-2,NA,TRBV5-4,NA,CASSLQGNTGELFF,TGTGCCAGCAGCTTGCAGGGAAACACCGGGGAGCTGTTTTTT
TRBJ2-3,TRBD2,TRBV9,NA,CASSFAGGGAATDTQYF,TGTGCCAGCAGCTTCGCGGGAGGCGGGGCTGCCACAGATACGCAGTATTTT
TRBJ2-7,TRBD2,TRBV2,NA,CASSEPGGSSYEQYF,TGTGCCAGCAGTGAACCTGGCGGGAGCTCCTACGAGCAGTACTTC
TRBJ2-7,TRBD2,TRBV11-2,NA,CASSRTSGLYEQYF,TGTGCCAGCAGCAGGACTAGCGGGCTCTACGAGCAGTACTTC